A selection of T cell receptor beta chains follows, all from one sample in a study of CD8 T cells in Susac syndrome. From the immunoSEQ multiplex PCR reads, TCRdb called clonotypes with MiXCR, one entry per CDR3 protein. The table includes some 250,000 distinct CDR3 sequences, 90% to 96% detected once. The material sequenced was CD4+ T cells from PBMCs. These receptors came from a human donor with Susac syndrome. Each CDR3 is given with its conserved first and last residue. A D gene is named only where the DNA matches it firmly. Rows give clone size only sometimes, using once, few, many, or a class for an expanded clone.

J gene	V gene	D gene	clone size	CDR3 DNA	CDR3 protein
TRBJ1-5	TRBV29-1	.	.	TGCAGCGTTGTTAGCGAAAGCAATCAGCCCCAGCATTTT	CSVVSESNQPQHF
TRBJ2-1	TRBV20-1	.	.	TGCAGTGCTAGAAGGTCGGATGAGCAGTTCTTC	CSARRSDEQFF
TRBJ2-2	TRBV5-1	TRBD2	.	TGCGCCAGCAGCTCGCGACTAGCGGGAGAAAACGGGGAGCTGTTTTTT	CASSSRLAGENGELFF
TRBJ2-6	TRBV7-3	.	few	TGTGCCAGCAGCTTAGTTTCTGGGGCCAACGTCCTGACTTTC	CASSLVSGANVLTF
TRBJ2-7	TRBV7-8	.	.	TGTGCCAGCAGCTCGATAGCGGAGACCTACGAGCAGTACTTC	CASSSIAETYEQYF
TRBJ2-1	TRBV7-9	.	.	TGTGCCAGCAGCTACGAAACTGAGCAGTTCTTC	CASSYETEQFF
TRBJ2-3	TRBV5-1	.	.	TGCGCCAGCAGCTTGGATGGGCAGGTCCTACGCGATACGCAGTATTTT	CASSLDGQVLRDTQYF
TRBJ1-2	TRBV7-9	TRBD1	.	TGTGCCAGCAGCCGCAGCACCGGGACAGGGGTTAACTATGGCTACACCTTC	CASSRSTGTGVNYGYTF
TRBJ1-2	TRBV30	TRBD1	.	TGTGCCTGGAGTGTCGGGACAGGGGGTTATGGCTACACCTTC	CAWSVGTGGYGYTF
TRBJ2-2	TRBV9	TRBD2	.	TGTGCCAGCAGCGTAGTTCTTACTAGCGGGATCACCGGGGAGCTGTTTTTT	CASSVVLTSGITGELFF
TRBJ1-1	TRBV2	.	.	TGTGCCAGCAGCACGGACGGTGGGATGAACACTGAAGCTTTCTTT	CASSTDGGMNTEAFF
TRBJ2-3	TRBV14	.	.	TGTGCCAGCAGCCGCGAACTCACAGATACGCAGTATTTT	CASSRELTDTQYF
TRBJ2-4	TRBV5-4	.	.	TGTGCCAGCAGCTTGGAAGGGGCTTGGTCCAAAAACATTCAGTACTTC	CASSLEGAWSKNIQYF
TRBJ1-1	TRBV29-1	TRBD1	.	TGCAGCGTTACCGGGACAGAGAACACTGAAGCTTTCTTT	CSVTGTENTEAFF
TRBJ1-2	TRBV29-1	.	once	TGCAGCGTTGAAGATCCATTAGGCGGCTACACCTTC	CSVEDPLGGYTF
TRBJ1-2	TRBV12-3/TRBV12-4	TRBD1	.	TGTGCCAGCAATGACAGGGGGCTTAACTATGGCTACACCTTC	CASNDRGLNYGYTF
TRBJ2-7	TRBV12-3/TRBV12-4	.	.	TGTGCCAGCAAGGACAGTCTCTCCTACGAGCAGTACTTC	CASKDSLSYEQYF
TRBJ2-1	TRBV9	.	once	TGTGCCAGCAGCGTAGGAGGTGGCGGATCAGGGGGGGCCGTGAGGGAGCAGTTCTTC	CASSVGGGGSGGAVREQFF
TRBJ2-3	TRBV27	TRBD2	.	TGTGCCAGCAGTTTAGCCCCGGGACTAGCCTTCACAGATACGCAGTATTTT	CASSLAPGLAFTDTQYF
TRBJ2-5	TRBV2	.	.	TGTGCCAGCAAGGTGGAAGAGACCCAGTACTTC	CASKVEETQYF
TRBJ1-1	TRBV24-1	.	.	TGTGCCACCAGTGAAGGAAGGACTGAAGCTTTCTTT	CATSEGRTEAFF
TRBJ2-7	TRBV2	TRBD1	.	TGTGCCAGCAAACCGGGACAGGTCGTAGCGCAGTACTTC	CASKPGQVVAQYF
TRBJ2-3	TRBV27	.	.	TGTGCCAGCAGTTTATTGTCCAGACCGACTAGCACAGATACGCAGTATTTT	CASSLLSRPTSTDTQYF
TRBJ2-3	TRBV12-3/TRBV12-4	.	.	TGTGCCAGCAGTCGGGGGACAGATACGCAGTATTTT	CASSRGTDTQYF
TRBJ2-1	TRBV11-3	TRBD2	.	TGTGCCAGCAGCTTAGAACTAGCGGGAGGGCTTGGTGAGCAGTTCTTC	CASSLELAGGLGEQFF